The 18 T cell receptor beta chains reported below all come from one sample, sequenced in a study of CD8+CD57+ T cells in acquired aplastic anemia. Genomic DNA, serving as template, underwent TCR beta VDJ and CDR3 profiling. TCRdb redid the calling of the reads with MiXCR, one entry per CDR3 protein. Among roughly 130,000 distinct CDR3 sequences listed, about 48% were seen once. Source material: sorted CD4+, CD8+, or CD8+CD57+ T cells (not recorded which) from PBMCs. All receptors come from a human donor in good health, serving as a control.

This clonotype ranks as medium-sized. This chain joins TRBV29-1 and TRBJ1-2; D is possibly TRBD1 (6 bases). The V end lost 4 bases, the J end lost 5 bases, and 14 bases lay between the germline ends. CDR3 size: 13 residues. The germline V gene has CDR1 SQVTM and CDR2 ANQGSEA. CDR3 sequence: CSVGTTGLYGYTF. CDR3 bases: TGCAGCGTTGGGACCACAGGGTTGTATGGCTACACCTTC.

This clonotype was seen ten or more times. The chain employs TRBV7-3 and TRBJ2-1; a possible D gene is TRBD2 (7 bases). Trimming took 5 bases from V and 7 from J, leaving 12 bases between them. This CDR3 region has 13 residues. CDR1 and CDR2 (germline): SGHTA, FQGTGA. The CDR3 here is CASSPRGANEQFF. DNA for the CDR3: TGTGCCAGCAGCCCCCGGGGGGCAAATGAGCAGTTCTTC.

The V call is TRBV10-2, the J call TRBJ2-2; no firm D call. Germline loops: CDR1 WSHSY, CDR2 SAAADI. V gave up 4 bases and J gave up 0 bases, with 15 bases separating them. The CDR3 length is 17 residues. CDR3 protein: CASSGSTHLPNTGELFF. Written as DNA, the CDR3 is TGCGCCAGCAGTGGGTCGACTCATCTTCCGAACACCGGGGAGCTGTTTTTT.

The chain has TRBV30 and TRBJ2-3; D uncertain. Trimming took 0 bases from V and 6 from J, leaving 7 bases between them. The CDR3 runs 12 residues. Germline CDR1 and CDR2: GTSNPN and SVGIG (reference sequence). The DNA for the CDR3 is TGTGCCTGGAGTGTACAGCTGGATACGCAGTATTTT. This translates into CAWSVQLDTQYF.

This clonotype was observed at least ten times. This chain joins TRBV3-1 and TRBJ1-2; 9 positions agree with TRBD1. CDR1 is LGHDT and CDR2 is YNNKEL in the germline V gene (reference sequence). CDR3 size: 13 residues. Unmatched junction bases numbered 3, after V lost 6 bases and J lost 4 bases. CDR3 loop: CASSTGGVYGYTF. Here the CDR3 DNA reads TGTGCCAGCAGTACAGGGGGCGTCTATGGCTACACCTTC.

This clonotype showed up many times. CDR3 coding DNA: TGCGCCAGCATAGGAGATACCTACAATGAGCAGTTCTTC. Translated: CASIGDTYNEQFF. The rearrangement joins TRBV5-1 to TRBJ2-1; D is uncertain. Trimming removed 6 bases from V and 2 bases from J, with 9 bases in between. The length of the CDR3 is 13 residues. Germline loops: CDR1 SGHRS, CDR2 YFSETQ.

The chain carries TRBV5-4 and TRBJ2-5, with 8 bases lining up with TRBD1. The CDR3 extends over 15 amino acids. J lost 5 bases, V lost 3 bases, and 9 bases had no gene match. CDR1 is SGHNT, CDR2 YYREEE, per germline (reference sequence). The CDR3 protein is CASSYRTGMGETQYF. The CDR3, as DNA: TGTGCCAGCAGCTACCGGACAGGGATGGGTGAGACCCAGTACTTC.

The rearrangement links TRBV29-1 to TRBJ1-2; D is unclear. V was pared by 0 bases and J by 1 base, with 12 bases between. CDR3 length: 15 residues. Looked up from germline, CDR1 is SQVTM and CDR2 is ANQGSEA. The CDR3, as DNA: TGCAGCGTTGAAGATCGAAGGGCCTATAACTATGGCTACACCTTC. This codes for CSVEDRRAYNYGYTF.

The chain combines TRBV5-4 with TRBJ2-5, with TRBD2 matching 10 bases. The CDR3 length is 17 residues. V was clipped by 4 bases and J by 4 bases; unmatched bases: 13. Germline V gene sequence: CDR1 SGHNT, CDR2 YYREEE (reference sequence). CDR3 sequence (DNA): TGTGCCAGCAGCCCGGGACAGCGGGGGGGCCAAGGAGAGACCCAGTACTTC. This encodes CASSPGQRGGQGETQYF.

The CDR3 bases are TGCGCCAGCAGCCAAGGGGTCGGGGGAAGGGAGCAGTACTTC. This encodes CASSQGVGGREQYF. V usage is TRBV4-3 and J usage is TRBJ2-7, with D possibly matching TRBD2 (6 bases). The germline gives CDR1 LGHNA, CDR2 YSLEER. The length of the CDR3 is 14 residues. V gave up 1 base and J gave up 7 bases, with 14 bases separating them.

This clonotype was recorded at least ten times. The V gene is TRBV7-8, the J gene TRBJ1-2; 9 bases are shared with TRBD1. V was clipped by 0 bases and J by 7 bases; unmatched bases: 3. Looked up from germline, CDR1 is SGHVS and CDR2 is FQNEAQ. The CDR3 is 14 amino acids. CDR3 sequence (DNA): TGTGCCAGCAGCTTAGCGGGACAGGGCTTTGGCTACACCTTC. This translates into CASSLAGQGFGYTF.

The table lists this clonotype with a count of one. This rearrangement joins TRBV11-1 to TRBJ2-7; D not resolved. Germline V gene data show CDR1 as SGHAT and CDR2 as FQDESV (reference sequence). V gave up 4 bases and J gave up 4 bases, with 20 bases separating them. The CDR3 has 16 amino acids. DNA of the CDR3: TGTGCCAGCAGCTCGAAAGACTCCAGCTTACTGTACGAGCAGTACTTC. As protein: CASSSKDSSLLYEQYF.

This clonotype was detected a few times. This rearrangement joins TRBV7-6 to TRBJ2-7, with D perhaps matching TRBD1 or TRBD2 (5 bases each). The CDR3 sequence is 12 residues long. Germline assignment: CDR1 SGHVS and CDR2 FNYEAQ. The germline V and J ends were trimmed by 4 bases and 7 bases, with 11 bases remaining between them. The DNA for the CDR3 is TGTGCCAGCAGCTCGGGACGGTCGGAGCAGTACTTC. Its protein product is CASSSGRSEQYF.

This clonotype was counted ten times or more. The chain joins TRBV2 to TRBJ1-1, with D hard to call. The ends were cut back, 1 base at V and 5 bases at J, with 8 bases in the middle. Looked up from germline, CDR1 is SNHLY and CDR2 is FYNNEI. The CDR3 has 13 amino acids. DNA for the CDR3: TGTGCCAGCAGTGAAGAGGCGGGAACTGAAGCTTTCTTT. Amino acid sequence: CASSEEAGTEAFF.

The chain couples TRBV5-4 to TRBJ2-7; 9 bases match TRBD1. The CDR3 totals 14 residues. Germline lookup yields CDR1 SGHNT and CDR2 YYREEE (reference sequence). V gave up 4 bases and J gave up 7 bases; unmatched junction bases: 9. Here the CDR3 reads CASSIQGAPREQYF. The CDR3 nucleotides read TGTGCCAGCAGCATACAGGGGGCGCCCCGGGAGCAGTACTTC.

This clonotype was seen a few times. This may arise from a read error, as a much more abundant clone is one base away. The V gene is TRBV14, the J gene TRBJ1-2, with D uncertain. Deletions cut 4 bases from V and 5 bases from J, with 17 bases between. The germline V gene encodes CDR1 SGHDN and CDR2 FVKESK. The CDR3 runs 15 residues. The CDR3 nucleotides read TGTGCCAGCAGCCGTCCAGCGGGAATAGGGTATGGCTACACCTTC. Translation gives CASSRPAGIGYGYTF. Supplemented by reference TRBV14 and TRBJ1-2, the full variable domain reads EAGVTQFPSHSVIEKGQTVTLRCDPISGHDNLYWYRRVMGKEIKFLLHFVKESKQDESGMPNNRFLAERTGGTYSTLKVQPAELEDSGVYFCASSRPAGIGYGYTFGSGTRLTVV.

CDR3 nucleotide sequence: TGTGCCAGCAGTTCACGGTATTCGGAGACCCAGTACTTC. Protein product: CASSSRYSETQYF. This chain joins TRBV27 and TRBJ2-5; no clear D. The CDR3 is made up of 13 amino acids. Trimming pared 4 bases from V and 5 bases from J, leaving 11 bases between. Germline V gene sequence: CDR1 MNHEY, CDR2 SMNVEV (reference sequence).

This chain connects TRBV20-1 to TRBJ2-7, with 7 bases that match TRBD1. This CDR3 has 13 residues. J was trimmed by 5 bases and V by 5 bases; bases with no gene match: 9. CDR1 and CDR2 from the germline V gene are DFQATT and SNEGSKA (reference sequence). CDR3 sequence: CSARRQGRDEQYF. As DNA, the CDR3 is TGCAGTGCTCGACGACAGGGTCGGGACGAGCAGTACTTC.